Below, 14 T cell receptor beta chains from the same sample are listed, as sequenced in a study of cytomegalovirus exposure and HLA in healthy donors (dated by TCRdb to the late 2010s). The library relied on the immunoSEQ multiplex PCR assay. For the multiplex PCR, a mixture combining 60 forward primers for TCR Vbeta segments and 13 reverse primers for TCR Jbeta segments was used. The clones in this table, taken by TCRdb from immuneACCESS, are in-frame only. Not every clone is retained; where verified, under half of the shortfall comes from an unresolved V gene, and the cause of the rest is unknown. The sample profile shows 150,000 to 200,000 clones; about 80% of them were found once. Approximately 2.2% of the sample goes to the ten largest clones. The sequencing sample was made of PBMCs. The receptors were sampled from a woman aged 30 to 39 in good health and CMV-seropositive.

This chain joins TRBV4-3 and TRBJ1-5; D unresolved. Germline-derived CDR1 and CDR2 are LGHNA and YSLEER. The CDR3 runs to 15 residues. V was shortened by 1 base and J by 5 bases, with 12 bases between the two germline ends. CDR3 sequence (DNA): TGCGCCAGCAGCCAAGCTAGGGAGAGGGATCAGCCCCAGCATTTT. Residues: CASSQARERDQPQHF.

The chain is built from TRBV5-6 and TRBJ2-4; a possible D gene is TRBD2 (6 bases). There are 15 residues in the CDR3. The V end was cut by 4 bases, the J end by 9 bases, with 20 bases between. CDR1 SGHDT and CDR2 YYEEEE come from the germline V gene. The CDR3 protein is CASSLTGGTTSIQYF. The CDR3 nucleotides read TGTGCCAGCAGCCTAACCGGGGGTACAACCAGCATTCAGTACTTC.

There are a few counts of this clone. J is TRBJ2-7 and V is TRBV10-3; TRBD2 matches 11 bases. Germline V lookup: CDR1 ENHRY, CDR2 SYGVKD. J lost 4 bases, V lost 2 bases, and 4 bases had no gene match. CDR3 length: 15 amino acids. CDR3 sequence reads: CAISEQLAGVYEQYF. CDR3 nucleotides: TGTGCCATCAGTGAGCAACTAGCGGGAGTTTACGAGCAGTACTTC.

J is TRBJ2-3 and V is TRBV19, with 7 bases aligning to TRBD2. The J segment lost 2 bases and the V segment lost 6 bases, leaving 5 bases of the junction unmatched. The germline V gene encodes CDR1 LNHDA and CDR2 SQIVND (reference sequence). The CDR3 has 14 amino acids. CDR3 loop: CASRGGRTTDTQYF. The CDR3 nucleotides read TGTGCCAGTAGGGGCGGGAGAACCACAGATACGCAGTATTTT.

The chain carries TRBV28 and TRBJ2-2, with 9 bases aligning to TRBD2. CDR1 is MDHEN, CDR2 SYDVKM, per germline. V dropped 7 bases and J dropped 7; count of bases not matched to a gene: 4. This CDR3 is 13 amino acids long. CDR3 residues: CASTRLADGELFF. CDR3 DNA sequence: TGTGCCAGCACCCGACTAGCGGACGGGGAGCTGTTTTTT.

This clone came up a few times. V and J are TRBV4-3 and TRBJ1-1; D not certain. There are 15 residues in the CDR3. Trimming removed 1 base from V and 0 bases from J, with 9 bases in between. Germline CDR1 LGHNA, CDR2 YSLEER. The CDR3 here is CASSQGRNMNTEAFF. Written as DNA, the CDR3 is TGCGCCAGCAGCCAAGGCAGGAACATGAACACTGAAGCTTTCTTT.

This clone has only one observation. The genes are TRBV4-3 and TRBJ2-7; 8 positions agree with TRBD1. Trimming at V came to 0 bases and at J to 2 bases, leaving 9 bases not matched to a gene. The CDR3 spans 17 residues. The germline V gene has CDR1 LGHNA and CDR2 YSLEER. CDR3 DNA sequence: TGCGCCAGCAGCCAAGAGGGGTCAGGGGGCGGCGCCTACGAGCAGTACTTC. It translates to CASSQEGSGGGAYEQYF.

The V and J genes are TRBV19 and TRBJ2-7, with D unclear. V gave up 5 bases and J gave up 5 bases, with 13 bases separating them. The CDR3 extends over 13 amino acids. Germline V gene lookup returns CDR1 LNHDA and CDR2 SQIVND (reference sequence). The CDR3 region is CASSWSPGHEQYF. The CDR3 nucleotides are TGTGCCAGTAGTTGGAGTCCGGGTCACGAGCAGTACTTC.

The V call is TRBV11-2, the J call TRBJ1-2; weak D call: TRBD1 (5 bases). The V gene's germline CDR1 is SGHAT and CDR2 FQNNGV. The CDR3 sequence is 14 residues long. V dropped 5 bases and J dropped 4 bases, with 14 bases sitting between them. This CDR3 reads CASSPTTGFYGYTF. The CDR3 bases are TGTGCCAGCAGCCCAACTACAGGATTCTATGGCTACACCTTC.

V is TRBV5-1 and J is TRBJ2-5; the match to TRBD2 covers 8 bases. This CDR3 comprises 15 residues. CDR1 and CDR2 from the germline V gene are SGHRS and YFSETQ. The junction had 9 bases not matched to a gene; V was cut back by 4 bases and J by 4 bases. The CDR3 bases are TGCGCCAGCAGCCAAGTCCCGGGGGGGATAGAGACCCAGTACTTC. Translated: CASSQVPGGIETQYF.

The rearrangement uses TRBV7-6 and TRBJ2-7; D gene ambiguous. V was shortened by 3 bases and J by 5 bases, with 14 bases between the two germline ends. Germline V lookup: CDR1 SGHVS, CDR2 FNYEAQ. This CDR3 is built from 14 residues. As DNA, the CDR3 is TGTGCCAGCAGCTTGTTGGCTGGAGTCCACGAGCAGTACTTC. Amino acid sequence: CASSLLAGVHEQYF.

The chain carries TRBV5-1 and TRBJ1-1; 11 bases are shared with TRBD1. This CDR3 has 16 residues. Unmatched junction bases numbered 4, after V lost 3 bases and J lost 0 bases. Looked up from germline, CDR1 is SGHRS and CDR2 is YFSETQ. The CDR3 sequence: CASSSGQGALNTEAFF. The CDR3 DNA reads TGCGCCAGCAGCTCCGGACAGGGGGCCTTGAACACTGAAGCTTTCTTT.

The count of this clone is one. V usage is TRBV19 and J usage is TRBJ2-7; D is uncertain. The germline V and J ends were trimmed by 10 bases and 1 base, with 23 bases remaining between them. Germline V CDR1 and CDR2: LNHDA, SQIVND (reference sequence). The CDR3 totals 16 residues. CDR3 amino acids: CATSPHPAGASYEQYF. The CDR3 DNA is TGTGCCACCTCTCCCCACCCGGCAGGCGCGTCCTACGAGCAGTACTTC.

This chain uses TRBV10-3 with TRBJ2-2; D is undetermined. Germline loops: CDR1 ENHRY, CDR2 SYGVKD. The ends were cut back, 5 bases at V and 7 bases at J, with 14 bases in the middle. The CDR3 sequence is 14 residues long. CDR3 in amino acids: CAISYGYGDGELFF. The CDR3 nucleotides read TGTGCCATCAGTTACGGGTACGGCGACGGGGAGCTGTTTTTT.